The clone carrying this T cell receptor beta chain has only one observation. The data are from a study of blood T cell repertoires in COVID-19. Study summary: Material from acute and convalescent COVID-19 was sourced from the United States, Italy and Spain. In each case, the material was cDNA or gDNA derived from T cells, B-cell-depleted T cells, or PBMCs.

Trimming cost V 3 bases and J 0 bases; bases outside gene matches: 1. The CDR3 length is 14 residues. The germline gives CDR1 SGHVS, CDR2 FQNEAQ. Original analysis: Nucleated cell number was recorded as an estimate derived from reference gene primer amplification. Some clones are missing from TCRdb's copy, which holds only in-frame ones; the method was immunoSEQ multiplex PCR. The D gene and trimming were derived from the DNA, and the V and J assignments and clone size from that table. This sample yields over 200,000 clones, of which over 80% are seen a single time; less than 3.5% belongs to the top ten.

The sequenced sample was peripheral blood. The chain uses TRBV7-8 and TRBJ1-2, with TRBD1 matching 7 bases. The sequence was collected from a man aged 30 to 39 with COVID-19, enrolled during active disease. The CDR3 loop is CASSFGTANYGYTF. The CDR3 bases are TGTGCCAGCAGCTTTGGGACAGCTAACTATGGCTACACCTTC.